Listed here is a single T cell receptor beta chain. Its antigen is still unknown. This entry is derived from a study of post-analysis software for immune sequencing data. The study, taken as a whole, reports: In patients, TRBV5-6, TRBV5-1 and TRBV20-1 belonged to five TRBV segments found more frequently than in controls. Normalized Chao1 diversity was significantly lower in multiple sclerosis patients than in controls.

Trimming removed 2 bases from V and 0 bases from J, with 7 bases in between. In germline, CDR1 is SGHTA, CDR2 FQGTGA. CDR3 length: 15 amino acids. Tagging with unique molecular identifiers was a feature of the TCR beta cDNA libraries. TCRdb redid the calling of the PCR reads with MiXCR, one entry per CDR3 protein. The data show approximately 400,000 distinct CDR3 sequences, with about a third seen just once and over 10% held by the top ten. The sequence was obtained from a girl aged 5 to 17 with multiple sclerosis. Sequencing was carried out using blood. The chain joins TRBV7-3 to TRBJ2-2, with a tentative D call TRBD1 (5 bases). The CDR3 DNA follows: TGTGCCAGCAGCTTACAGGGCGCGAACACCGGGGAGCTGTTTTTT. Its protein is CASSLQGANTGELFF.